The clone carrying this TCR beta chain has only a few counts. The data derive from a study of T-cell reconstitution after alpha-beta-depleted transplantation in children. Preparing the TCRbeta library involved the use of unique molecular identifiers. TCRdb reprocessed the PCR reads via MiXCR and lists one record per CDR3 protein. Altogether about 350,000 distinct CDR3 sequences are present, about an eighth being singletons, with the ten largest covering 3.5% to 4.5%. The CDR3 is 14 residues long. The V gene's germline CDR1 is DFQATT and CDR2 SNEGSKA (reference sequence). With 3 bases removed from V and 3 bases from J, the gap between germline ends came to 12 bases.

The specimen was PBMCs, collected from the stem cell graft. This TCR derives from a human donor who donated a stem cell graft to a child with Fanconi anemia. The chain carries TRBV20-1 and TRBJ1-5; D is uncertain. Written as DNA, the CDR3 is TGCAGTGCTAGGGTTGGAGCCACCAATCAGCCCCAGCATTTT. Amino acids: CSARVGATNQPQHF.